These 22 T cell receptor beta chains were sequenced from one sample in a study of CD8 T cells in Susac syndrome. Random hexamers primed reverse transcription of about 0.5 to 1 ug RNA. MiXCR, applied by TCRdb to the immunoSEQ multiplex PCR reads, yields one record per CDR3 protein. The sample lists 90,000 to 150,000 distinct CDR3 sequences, 94% occurring once. Input material: CD4+ T cells from PBMCs. The origin of the receptors is a human donor in good health.

The gene calls are TRBV29-1 and TRBJ2-7; TRBD2 is a possible D gene (5 bases). The CDR3 totals 14 residues. CDR1 and CDR2 (germline): SQVTM, ANQGSEA. V lost 4 bases to trimming and J lost 2 bases, with 15 bases between them. CDR3 in amino acids: CSVASGIGPYEQYF. DNA for the CDR3: TGCAGCGTTGCTTCCGGGATAGGGCCCTACGAGCAGTACTTC.

J is TRBJ2-7 and V is TRBV4-2, with a tentative D call TRBD2 (5 bases). Germline-derived CDR1 and CDR2 are LGHNA and YNFKEQ. The CDR3 is 14 residues long. V shed 0 bases and J shed 6 bases, with 12 bases lying between them. CDR3 protein: CASSQDRSRGEQYF. CDR3 nucleotide sequence: TGTGCCAGCAGCCAAGATAGGAGTCGGGGCGAGCAGTACTTC.

This sequence joins TRBV2 and TRBJ1-1; the D is unclear. The CDR3 runs to 11 residues. Germline V gene lookup returns CDR1 SNHLY and CDR2 FYNNEI. V was clipped by 6 bases and J by 8 bases, with 10 bases between them. The CDR3 reads CASSYSAEAFF. CDR3 nucleotides: TGTGCCAGCAGCTATTCGGCGGAAGCTTTCTTT.

The V gene is TRBV3-1, the J gene TRBJ2-1; 8 bases match TRBD1. Unmatched junction bases numbered 2, after V lost 1 base and J lost 3 bases. Germline V CDR1 and CDR2: LGHDT, YNNKEL (reference sequence). CDR3 length: 15 residues. The CDR3 DNA sequence: TGTGCCAGCAGCCAAGCGACAGGGGACTACAATGAGCAGTTCTTC. Protein product: CASSQATGDYNEQFF.

This rearrangement joins TRBV10-3 to TRBJ2-1; weak D call: TRBD2 (6 bases). CDR1 ENHRY and CDR2 SYGVKD come from the germline V gene. The CDR3 spans 14 residues. The germline V and J ends were trimmed by 4 bases and 2 bases, with 9 bases remaining between them. As DNA, the CDR3 is TGTGCCATCAGTGGGGGGGTTCCCTACAATGAGCAGTTCTTC. Translated, it gives CAISGGVPYNEQFF.

The chain combines TRBV27 with TRBJ1-2; D is uncertain. Between the trimmed V and J ends, which lost 6 bases and 4 bases, there was a span of 15 bases. Germline V gene data show CDR1 as MNHEY and CDR2 as SMNVEV (reference sequence). There are 14 residues in the CDR3. DNA of the CDR3: TGTGCCAGCAGGCCGGGAGCGGTTGGCTATGGCTACACCTTC. Translation: CASRPGAVGYGYTF.

This rearrangement joins TRBV6-2 or TRBV6-3 to TRBJ2-4; TRBD1 might be the D (5 bases). The germline V gene has CDR1 MNHEY and CDR2 SVGEGT. V was cut by 6 bases and J by 5 bases, with 17 bases left in between. The CDR3 contains 15 residues. This chain's CDR3 is CASSPIRGRQNIQYF. CDR3 nucleotides: TGTGCCAGCAGCCCCATTAGGGGCCGTCAAAACATTCAGTACTTC.

The chain couples TRBV4-2 to TRBJ2-7; 10 positions match TRBD2. The CDR3 has 15 residues. The V segment lost 0 bases and the J segment 6 bases; nucleotides outside the gene matches: 5. From germline, CDR1 is LGHNA and CDR2 YNFKEQ. The CDR3: CASSQERVAGGEQYF. The CDR3 DNA reads as TGTGCCAGCAGCCAAGAACGAGTAGCGGGAGGCGAGCAGTACTTC.

The chain is built from TRBV12-3 or TRBV12-4 and TRBJ2-7, with no clear D. V lost 10 bases and J 2 bases, leaving 18 bases between the germline ends. This CDR3 has 14 residues. The CDR3 sequence: CATEPPGSPYEQYF. CDR3 bases: TGTGCCACCGAGCCCCCAGGATCTCCCTACGAGCAGTACTTC.

The chain combines TRBV14 with TRBJ2-6, with 7 nucleotides matching TRBD1. J lost 2 bases, V lost 4 bases, and 5 bases had no gene match. Germline V gene sequence: CDR1 SGHDN, CDR2 FVKESK. The CDR3 has 16 amino acids. The CDR3 sequence is CASSPLDRTGANVLTF. CDR3 bases: TGTGCCAGCAGCCCTTTGGACAGGACTGGGGCCAACGTCCTGACTTTC.

The CDR3 sequence is CASSWQGFNNQPQHF. As DNA, the CDR3 is TGTGCCAGCAGTTGGCAGGGGTTCAACAATCAGCCCCAGCATTTT. The V and J genes are TRBV28 and TRBJ1-5; D perhaps matches TRBD1 (6 bases). The CDR3 covers 15 residues. From germline, CDR1 is MDHEN and CDR2 SYDVKM. V lost 4 bases to trimming and J lost 3 bases, with 13 bases between them.

The chain joins TRBV4-1 to TRBJ1-5, with TRBD1 matching 8 bases. The CDR3 covers 16 residues. Germline V lookup: CDR1 MGHRA, CDR2 YSYEKL. The V gene end was trimmed by 4 bases and the J gene end by 6 bases; junction bases not matched to a gene: 11. CDR3 nucleotide sequence: TGCGCCAGCAGCCTAATGACAGGGGAAAGAATTCAGCCCCAGCATTTT. As protein: CASSLMTGERIQPQHF.

The chain couples TRBV5-8 to TRBJ2-5; D perhaps matches TRBD2 (6 bases). The CDR3 is 15 residues long. Trimming stripped 7 bases from V and 0 bases from J, with 16 bases between. CDR1 and CDR2 (germline): SGHTS, YDEGEE. As DNA, the CDR3 is TGTGCCAGCCCTCTCCGGGACTGGTACCAAGAGACCCAGTACTTC. Its translation: CASPLRDWYQETQYF.

V gene TRBV28 combines with J gene TRBJ1-5; perhaps TRBD1 as D (5 bases). Trimming removed 2 bases from V and 0 bases from J, with 11 bases in between. This CDR3 is built from 16 residues. CDR1 is MDHEN, CDR2 SYDVKM, per germline. The CDR3 sequence is CASSLRGGYSNQPQHF. The DNA of the CDR3 is TGTGCCAGCAGTTTAAGGGGCGGCTATAGCAATCAGCCCCAGCATTTT.

The chain carries TRBV27 and TRBJ1-1; TRBD1 is a possible D gene (5 bases). The CDR3 totals 14 residues. Between the trimmed V and J ends, which lost 6 bases and 3 bases, there was a span of 14 bases. Germline-derived CDR1 and CDR2 are MNHEY and SMNVEV (reference sequence). Here the CDR3 reads CASRRHEGDTEAFF. The CDR3 DNA reads as TGTGCCAGCAGACGACACGAAGGGGACACTGAAGCTTTCTTT.

In nucleotides, the CDR3 is TGTGCCAGCAGTTACCCCCCCGTCGCGGGAGGCACAGATACGCAGTATTTT. Translated: CASSYPPVAGGTDTQYF. The chain is built from TRBV6-5 and TRBJ2-3, with 7 bases identical to TRBD2. V dropped 2 bases and J dropped 1; count of bases not matched to a gene: 9. Germline V gives CDR1 MNHEY, CDR2 SVGAGI. CDR3 length equals 17 residues.

This clonotype was found once. The chain carries TRBV20-1 and TRBJ2-7; D uncertain. Germline CDR1 DFQATT, CDR2 SNEGSKA (reference sequence). This CDR3 has 13 residues. V dropped 4 bases and J dropped 4 bases, with 14 bases sitting between them. The CDR3 here is CSATFLNGYEQYF. The CDR3 nucleotides are TGCAGTGCTACTTTTTTAAACGGGTACGAGCAGTACTTC.

CDR3: CASSYRDRGLNEQFF. Written as DNA, the CDR3 is TGTGCCAGCAGTTATCGGGACAGGGGACTGAATGAGCAGTTCTTC. The J gene is TRBJ2-1, the V gene TRBV6-5, with TRBD1 matching over 10 bases. The CDR3 spans 15 residues. Trimming removed 3 bases from V and 7 bases from J; junction bases left unmatched: 6. Per the germline V gene, CDR1 is MNHEY and CDR2 is SVGAGI.

V is TRBV18 and J is TRBJ1-5; 10 bases match TRBD1. The V and J ends lost 5 bases and 2 bases, in that order; junction bases with no gene match: 6. The CDR3 extends over 16 amino acids. Per the germline V gene, CDR1 is KGHSH and CDR2 is LQKENI. The DNA of the CDR3 is TGTGCCAGCTCATCGACAGGGGGCGACGGCAATCAGCCCCAGCATTTT. As protein: CASSSTGGDGNQPQHF.

The chain combines TRBV5-1 with TRBJ2-1; TRBD2 matches at 7 bases. The germline gives CDR1 SGHRS, CDR2 YFSETQ. The CDR3 sequence is 15 residues long. V gave up 4 bases and J gave up 4 bases; unmatched junction bases: 8. This CDR3 reads CASSAMGEGYNEQFF. The CDR3, as DNA: TGCGCCAGCAGCGCCATGGGGGAGGGATACAATGAGCAGTTCTTC.

The V call is TRBV5-8, the J call TRBJ1-5, with D hard to call. CDR1 and CDR2 from the germline V gene are SGHTS and YDEGEE. CDR3 length: 17 amino acids. V lost 6 bases and J lost 0, with 19 bases in between. CDR3 protein: CASIDPGRSDSNQPQHF. CDR3 coding DNA: TGTGCCAGCATCGATCCCGGGCGGTCCGATAGCAATCAGCCCCAGCATTTT.

V is TRBV7-9 and J is TRBJ2-3, with 8 bases identical to TRBD2. Looked up from germline, CDR1 is SEHNR and CDR2 is FQNEAQ (reference sequence). V lost 5 bases and J lost 1; bases outside the gene matches: 5. The CDR3 consists of 15 residues. The CDR3 sequence: CASSKAGVGTDTQYF. The CDR3 coding sequence is TGTGCCAGCAGCAAAGCGGGAGTGGGCACAGATACGCAGTATTTT.